These 24 T cell receptor beta chains originate from one sample sequenced in a study of T cell responses to AZD1222 COVID-19 vaccine. The method was immunoSEQ multiplex PCR; TCRdb's version includes in-frame clones alone and lacks a portion of them. Of tens of thousands of clones in the sample, roughly 90% were seen once. Material: peripheral blood, obtained 28 days after the second AZD1222 dose. These receptors were taken from an adult who received the AZD1222 COVID-19 vaccine.

V gene TRBV6-1 combines with J gene TRBJ1-5; a possible D gene is TRBD1 (5 bases). V was shortened by 3 bases and J by 2 bases, with 20 bases between the two germline ends. Germline V gene data show CDR1 as MNHNS and CDR2 as SASEGT. CDR3 length: 18 residues. CDR3 loop: CASSDPARGRYRNQPQHF. CDR3 DNA sequence: TGTGCCAGCAGTGACCCCGCCCGGGGACGCTATCGCAATCAGCCCCAGCATTTT.

This rearrangement joins TRBV9 to TRBJ1-4, with 8 bases lining up with TRBD1. CDR3 length: 15 amino acids. The trim removed 0 bases at V and 5 bases at J, leaving 3 bases unmatched. Germline V gives CDR1 SGDLS, CDR2 YYNGEE. The CDR3: CASSVDWTGNEKLFF. The CDR3 region has the DNA TGTGCCAGCAGCGTAGACTGGACAGGGAATGAAAAACTGTTTTTT.

The chain has TRBV24-1 and TRBJ2-2, with a possible D match to TRBD1 (5 bases). CDR1 and CDR2 from the germline V gene are KGHDR and SFDVKD. The length of the CDR3 is 14 residues. V dropped 5 bases and J dropped 6 bases, with 12 bases sitting between them. CDR3 bases: TGTGCCACCAGTGTAGGGGTATTAGCCGGGGAGCTGTTTTTT. It encodes CATSVGVLAGELFF.

The V call is TRBV9, the J call TRBJ2-5; D not certain. Germline CDR1 and CDR2: SGDLS and YYNGEE. V lost 0 bases and J lost 1, with 7 bases in between. This CDR3 has 14 residues. The CDR3 coding sequence is TGTGCCAGCAGCGTAGCGGACCTCCAAGAGACCCAGTACTTC. It yields the protein CASSVADLQETQYF.

The chain uses TRBV19 and TRBJ2-1, with D tentatively TRBD2 (6 bases). The CDR3 totals 15 residues. The V end was cut by 5 bases, the J end by 5 bases, with 16 bases between. Germline V gene data show CDR1 as LNHDA and CDR2 as SQIVND (reference sequence). The CDR3 reads CASSVLASENNEQFF. Here the CDR3 DNA reads TGTGCCAGTAGTGTGCTGGCTAGCGAGAACAATGAGCAGTTCTTC.

This clone was detected only once. The rearrangement uses TRBV11-3 and TRBJ2-7; 8 bases are a match to TRBD1. Germline CDR1 reads SGHNT; CDR2 reads YENEEA. This CDR3 is built from 13 residues. Trimming at V came to 9 bases and at J to 0 bases, leaving 4 bases not matched to a gene. The CDR3 region has the DNA TGTGCCAGTCCGGGACAGGCCTCCTACGAGCAGTACTTC. Protein product: CASPGQASYEQYF.

This rearrangement joins TRBV14 to TRBJ2-3; possibly TRBD2 for D (6 bases). V lost 4 bases to trimming and J lost 1 base, with 12 bases between them. CDR3 length equals 15 residues. Germline-derived CDR1 and CDR2 are SGHDN and FVKESK. The CDR3 is CASSRLDQRTDTQYF. CDR3 nucleotides: TGTGCCAGCAGCCGACTAGACCAACGCACAGATACGCAGTATTTT.

The chain has TRBV7-6 and TRBJ1-4; no definite D call. CDR1 and CDR2 (germline): SGHVS, FNYEAQ. CDR3 size: 15 residues. The germline V and J ends were trimmed by 1 base and 8 bases, with 14 bases remaining between them. The CDR3 nucleotides read TGTGCCAGCAGCTTAGGGGCAGGACCAAGGGAAAAACTGTTTTTT. This encodes CASSLGAGPREKLFF.

V gene TRBV7-2 combines with J gene TRBJ2-3; 7 bases line up with TRBD1. The trim removed 7 bases at V and 1 base at J, leaving 14 bases unmatched. This CDR3 region has 17 residues. Germline V gives CDR1 SGHTA, CDR2 FQGNSA. In DNA, the CDR3 is TGTGCCAGCACCGAGGGGGCCGAAACGATACGCACAGATACGCAGTATTTT. Amino acids: CASTEGAETIRTDTQYF.

V and J are TRBV18 and TRBJ2-5; 11 nucleotides agree with TRBD1. Per the germline V gene, CDR1 is KGHSH and CDR2 is LQKENI. The length of the CDR3 is 16 residues. J gave up 3 bases and V 5 bases, and 8 bases lay outside the gene matches. This CDR3 is CASSTMPGQGEETQYF. The DNA for the CDR3 is TGTGCCAGCTCAACTATGCCGGGACAGGGGGAAGAGACCCAGTACTTC.

The CDR3 nucleotides read TGTGCCAGCAGTTACCGACAGGGGGTTGACAATCAGCCCCAGCATTTT. This translates into CASSYRQGVDNQPQHF. The J gene is TRBJ1-5, the V gene TRBV6-2 or TRBV6-3, with 9 bases matching TRBD1. Germline V gene data show CDR1 as MNHEY and CDR2 as SVGEGT. The CDR3 consists of 16 residues. The junction had 5 bases not matched to a gene; V was cut back by 2 bases and J by 3 bases.

This chain connects TRBV9 to TRBJ1-2; D gene unclear. Trimming removed 7 bases from V and 5 bases from J, with 18 bases in between. This CDR3 spans 14 amino acids. The germline gives CDR1 SGDLS, CDR2 YYNGEE. CDR3 DNA: TGTGCCAGCGCGTCAGAGGGTCAGAGGTATGGCTACACCTTC. Amino acids: CASASEGQRYGYTF. Based on the CDR3 plus reference TRBV9 and TRBJ1-2, the full variable domain is DSGVTQTPKHLITATGQRVTLRCSPRSGDLSVYWYQQSLDQGLQFLIQYYNGEERAKGNILERFSAQQFPDLHSELNLSSLELGDSALYFCASASEGQRYGYTFGSGTRLTVV.

This clone showed up just a few times. The chain employs TRBV7-9 and TRBJ2-2, with D uncertain. Trimming took 4 bases from V and 2 from J, leaving 8 bases between them. Germline values: CDR1 SEHNR, CDR2 FQNEAQ (reference sequence). CDR3 length equals 14 residues. CDR3 in amino acids: CASSSRRNTGELFF. The CDR3 DNA is TGTGCCAGCAGCTCACGCCGAAACACCGGGGAGCTGTTTTTT.

The CDR3 region has the DNA TGTGCCAGCAGCCTAGCGACTAGCGGGGGCTCCTACAATGAGCAGTTCTTC. It specifies CASSLATSGGSYNEQFF. The J gene is TRBJ2-1, the V gene TRBV2; 12 bases align to TRBD2. Germline-derived CDR1 and CDR2 are SNHLY and FYNNEI. CDR3 length: 17 amino acids. V was pared by 6 bases and J by 0 bases, with 6 bases of the junction left unmatched.

This rearrangement joins TRBV20-1 to TRBJ1-5; D is possibly TRBD1 (5 bases). This CDR3 is built from 13 residues. Per the germline V gene, CDR1 is DFQATT and CDR2 is SNEGSKA (reference sequence). Trimming cost V 4 bases and J 3 bases, with 10 bases left between them. CDR3 in amino acids: CSATDRNNQPQHF. CDR3 in DNA: TGCAGTGCTACTGACAGAAACAATCAGCCCCAGCATTTT.

The chain uses TRBV30 and TRBJ2-3; D remains unclear. CDR3 size: 11 residues. Trimming shortened V by 5 bases and J by 5 bases, and 8 bases separated the two germline ends. Germline V lookup: CDR1 GTSNPN, CDR2 SVGIG (reference sequence). Written as DNA, the CDR3 is TGTGCCTGGGCTAACAGAGATACGCAGTATTTT. Its translation: CAWANRDTQYF.

This chain joins TRBV10-3 and TRBJ1-3, with TRBD1 identical over 10 bases. With V trimmed by 10 bases and J by 4 bases, 7 bases remained unmatched. The CDR3 is made up of 14 amino acids. Germline V gene lookup returns CDR1 ENHRY and CDR2 SYGVKD. Here the CDR3 reads CATTPGQGGNTIYF. The CDR3 nucleotides are TGTGCCACGACCCCGGGACAGGGGGGAAACACCATATATTTT.

The chain is built from TRBV28 and TRBJ1-3; D unclear. CDR3 length: 14 amino acids. V lost 3 bases to trimming and J lost 2 bases, with 8 bases between them. CDR1 is MDHEN, CDR2 SYDVKM, per germline. Written as DNA, the CDR3 is TGTGCCAGCAGTTTTGGGTCGGCTGGAAACACCATATATTTT. It yields the protein CASSFGSAGNTIYF. Using reference TRBV28 and TRBJ1-3 for the parts outside the CDR3, the full variable domain is DVKVTQSSRYLVKRTGEKVFLECVQDMDHENMFWYRQDPGLGLRLIYFSYDVKMKEKGDIPEGYSVSREKKERFSLILESASTNQTSMYLCASSFGSAGNTIYFGEGSWLTVV.

V is TRBV27 and J is TRBJ2-3; D ambiguous. V shed 6 bases and J shed 5 bases, with 6 bases lying between them. The germline V gene encodes CDR1 MNHEY and CDR2 SMNVEV (reference sequence). CDR3 length equals 11 residues. The CDR3 reads CASRTLDTQYF. The CDR3 region has the DNA TGTGCCAGCAGGACCTTAGATACGCAGTATTTT.

The rearrangement links TRBV28 to TRBJ1-2, with unresolved D. Germline V gives CDR1 MDHEN, CDR2 SYDVKM. The V and J ends lost 6 bases and 8 bases respectively, with 16 bases between them. The CDR3 totals 13 residues. In DNA form, the CDR3 reads TGTGCCAGCAGCCCCCCCGGAATCAGGGGCTACACCTTC. It yields the protein CASSPPGIRGYTF.

The chain joins TRBV4-1 to TRBJ2-7; TRBD2 might be the D (6 bases). Germline V gene sequence: CDR1 MGHRA, CDR2 YSYEKL. The CDR3 runs to 15 residues. Between the trimmed V and J ends, which lost 3 bases and 2 bases, there was a span of 14 bases. As DNA, the CDR3 is TGCGCCAGCAGCCAGATAGCGGATGAGGCCTACGAGCAGTACTTC. It is translated as CASSQIADEAYEQYF.

The gene calls are TRBV5-4 and TRBJ2-5; TRBD2 aligns across 11 bases. The V gene end was trimmed by 4 bases and the J gene end by 2 bases; junction bases not matched to a gene: 4. The CDR3 has 15 residues. Germline lookup yields CDR1 SGHNT and CDR2 YYREEE (reference sequence). The CDR3 is CASSPLAGVQETQYF. The DNA of the CDR3 is TGTGCCAGCAGCCCACTAGCGGGGGTACAAGAGACCCAGTACTTC.

This sequence joins TRBV19 and TRBJ1-5; D gene uncertain. Trimming removed 6 bases from V and 8 bases from J, with 17 bases in between. Germline V gives CDR1 LNHDA, CDR2 SQIVND (reference sequence). The CDR3 extends over 14 amino acids. This CDR3 is CASRSSTYAEPQHF. CDR3 nucleotides: TGTGCCAGTAGGAGTAGTACCTACGCCGAGCCCCAGCATTTT.

CDR3 in amino acids: CASSLTNPTGDEQYF. In nucleotides, the CDR3 is TGTGCCAGCAGTTTGACTAACCCAACAGGAGACGAGCAGTACTTC. The J gene is TRBJ2-7, the V gene TRBV6-5, with D perhaps given as TRBD1 or TRBD2 (5 bases each). V was cut by 4 bases and J by 5 bases, with 18 bases left in between. This CDR3 region has 15 residues. Germline assignment: CDR1 MNHEY and CDR2 SVGAGI.